Listed below are T cell receptor beta chains from one sample, sequenced in a study of shared clonotypes between healthy human individuals. Sequencing used immunoSEQ multiplex PCR; TCRdb keeps in-frame clones, though not all of them. There are around 700,000 clones in the sample; approximately 73% occur only once, and around 1.7% lies in the top ten. Material: memory CD4+ T cells sorted from blood. The receptors come from a woman between 25 and 40 years old in good health. The CDR3 runs from the conserved cysteine through the conserved F or W. The order of the fields is CDR3 DNA, CDR3 protein, clone size, D gene, J gene, V gene. A D gene is named only where the DNA matches it firmly. The listing skips clone size in some rows; elsewhere it reads once, few, many or a size class.

cdr3_nt: TGTGCCAGCAGTGGGGGGACCCCTAACTATGGCTACACCTTC; cdr3_aa: CASSGGTPNYGYTF; clone_size: NA; d_call: NA; j_call: TRBJ1-2; v_call: TRBV28
cdr3_nt: TGTGCCACCAGCAGATCGGGGACAGGGGGGATACAGGAGACCCAGTACTTC; cdr3_aa: CATSRSGTGGIQETQYF; clone_size: NA; d_call: TRBD1; j_call: TRBJ2-5; v_call: TRBV15
cdr3_nt: TGTGCCAGCAGCCCCCTAGGCTCTGGGGCCAACGTCCTGACTTTC; cdr3_aa: CASSPLGSGANVLTF; clone_size: NA; d_call: NA; j_call: TRBJ2-6; v_call: TRBV7-9
cdr3_nt: TGTGCCAGCAGCCCCCGGACAACCCAAGAGACCCAGTACTTC; cdr3_aa: CASSPRTTQETQYF; clone_size: NA; d_call: NA; j_call: TRBJ2-5; v_call: TRBV7-8
cdr3_nt: TGTGCCAGTGGAGGTGTCCCGGGACTAGCGTTGGAGCAGTACTTC; cdr3_aa: CASGGVPGLALEQYF; clone_size: NA; d_call: TRBD2; j_call: TRBJ2-7; v_call: TRBV28
cdr3_nt: TGTGCCAGCAGCTTAGGGTCAGGTTATCAGCCCCAGCATTTT; cdr3_aa: CASSLGSGYQPQHF; clone_size: NA; d_call: NA; j_call: TRBJ1-5; v_call: TRBV11-2
cdr3_nt: TGTGCCAGCAGGAACCCGGGACAGGGGGCGCGGAAGACCCAGTACTTC; cdr3_aa: CASRNPGQGARKTQYF; clone_size: NA; d_call: TRBD1; j_call: TRBJ2-5; v_call: TRBV7-3
cdr3_nt: TGTGCCAGCTCACCGATAAGGGACCGCACCGGGGAGCTGTTTTTT; cdr3_aa: CASSPIRDRTGELFF; clone_size: once; d_call: NA; j_call: TRBJ2-2; v_call: TRBV18
cdr3_nt: TGTGCCAGCTCACCCCCAGGTACCATGAACACTGAAGCTTTCTTT; cdr3_aa: CASSPPGTMNTEAFF; clone_size: NA; d_call: NA; j_call: TRBJ1-1; v_call: TRBV18
cdr3_nt: TGCGCCAGCAGTCGGAGACAGGGGCCATATGGTGAGCAGTTCTTC; cdr3_aa: CASSRRQGPYGEQFF; clone_size: once; d_call: TRBD1; j_call: TRBJ2-1; v_call: TRBV5-1
cdr3_nt: TGTGCCATCACCCCCGGGACAAGCTCCTACAATGAGCAGTTCTTC; cdr3_aa: CAITPGTSSYNEQFF; clone_size: NA; d_call: NA; j_call: TRBJ2-1; v_call: TRBV10-3
cdr3_nt: TGTGCCAGTAGTACCTCCGGACAGGGGGAGAGCTACGAGCAGTACTTC; cdr3_aa: CASSTSGQGESYEQYF; clone_size: NA; d_call: TRBD1; j_call: TRBJ2-7; v_call: TRBV19
cdr3_nt: TGCGCCAGCAGCTTACGCCGCGGGAGGTCTGAGACCCAGTACTTC; cdr3_aa: CASSLRRGRSETQYF; clone_size: NA; d_call: TRBD2; j_call: TRBJ2-5; v_call: TRBV5-1
cdr3_nt: TGTGCCAGCAGCACGGCAGGGCTCTCTGGAAACACCATATATTTT; cdr3_aa: CASSTAGLSGNTIYF; clone_size: few; d_call: NA; j_call: TRBJ1-3; v_call: TRBV5-4
cdr3_nt: TGTGCCAGCAGCTCCCTCCCCGGGGACACTGAAGCTTTCTTT; cdr3_aa: CASSSLPGDTEAFF; clone_size: NA; d_call: NA; j_call: TRBJ1-1; v_call: TRBV7-6
cdr3_nt: TGTGCCAGCAAGCTAGCCCCGGTGTACAATGAGCAGTTCTTC; cdr3_aa: CASKLAPVYNEQFF; clone_size: NA; d_call: NA; j_call: TRBJ2-1; v_call: TRBV2
cdr3_nt: TGTGCCAGCCTGGGGTCAAGGGGCACTGAAGCTTTCTTT; cdr3_aa: CASLGSRGTEAFF; clone_size: NA; d_call: NA; j_call: TRBJ1-1; v_call: TRBV28
cdr3_nt: TGTGCCAGTACCCTTGGGTGGGATGCGAGCAATCAGCCCCAGCATTTT; cdr3_aa: CASTLGWDASNQPQHF; clone_size: NA; d_call: NA; j_call: TRBJ1-5; v_call: TRBV19
cdr3_nt: TGTGCCAGCAGTTACGGAGGGGGTGGCTCTGGAAACACCATATATTTT; cdr3_aa: CASSYGGGGSGNTIYF; clone_size: NA; d_call: NA; j_call: TRBJ1-3; v_call: TRBV6-5
cdr3_nt: TGTGCCACCAGGACAGGGGCTAATGAAAAACTGTTTTTT; cdr3_aa: CATRTGANEKLFF; clone_size: NA; d_call: TRBD1; j_call: TRBJ1-4; v_call: TRBV6-5
cdr3_nt: TGCGCCAGCAGCTCCGCCGGGACAGGGACCTACGAGCAGTACTTC; cdr3_aa: CASSSAGTGTYEQYF; clone_size: NA; d_call: TRBD1; j_call: TRBJ2-7; v_call: TRBV5-1
cdr3_nt: TGTGCCAGCAGTCCCCCTTCCACCGGGGAGCTGTTTTTT; cdr3_aa: CASSPPSTGELFF; clone_size: NA; d_call: NA; j_call: TRBJ2-2; v_call: TRBV2
cdr3_nt: TGTGCCAGCAGTTCCCTCGAATCAACGAGGTACGAGCAGTACTTC; cdr3_aa: CASSSLESTRYEQYF; clone_size: NA; d_call: NA; j_call: TRBJ2-7; v_call: TRBV27
cdr3_nt: TGTGCCTGGAGTGCCCCCCGACAGTCCTCTGGCATGAACACTGAAGCTTTCTTT; cdr3_aa: CAWSAPRQSSGMNTEAFF; clone_size: NA; d_call: NA; j_call: TRBJ1-1; v_call: TRBV30
cdr3_nt: TGTGCCAGCAGCTCCCTCTCAGCGGGAGATACGCAGTATTTT; cdr3_aa: CASSSLSAGDTQYF; clone_size: few; d_call: NA; j_call: TRBJ2-3; v_call: TRBV9
cdr3_nt: TGTGCCAGCAGCCCTAGGACAGGGCGGGAGCAGTACTTC; cdr3_aa: CASSPRTGREQYF; clone_size: NA; d_call: TRBD1; j_call: TRBJ2-7; v_call: TRBV28
cdr3_nt: TGTGCCAGCAGTATTCGGACAGCATTAAACACTGAAGCTTTCTTT; cdr3_aa: CASSIRTALNTEAFF; clone_size: few; d_call: NA; j_call: TRBJ1-1; v_call: TRBV28
cdr3_nt: TGTGCCAGCTCATCCTTAGGGAACACTGAAGCTTTCTTT; cdr3_aa: CASSSLGNTEAFF; clone_size: once; d_call: NA; j_call: TRBJ1-1; v_call: TRBV18
cdr3_nt: TGTGCCAGCAGGGCAGGGGGCCGGTACGAGCAGTACTTC; cdr3_aa: CASRAGGRYEQYF; clone_size: NA; d_call: TRBD1; j_call: TRBJ2-7; v_call: TRBV28
cdr3_nt: TGTGCCAGCAGTACGGACAGGGGAAACACCGGGGAGCTGTTTTTT; cdr3_aa: CASSTDRGNTGELFF; clone_size: NA; d_call: TRBD1; j_call: TRBJ2-2; v_call: TRBV7-9
cdr3_nt: TGCGCCAGCACCCCTGACAGGGGCCAAGAGACCCAGTACTTC; cdr3_aa: CASTPDRGQETQYF; clone_size: once; d_call: TRBD1; j_call: TRBJ2-5; v_call: TRBV5-1
cdr3_nt: TGTGCCAGCAGTACCAAAGGCGAGCAGTACTTC; cdr3_aa: CASSTKGEQYF; clone_size: NA; d_call: NA; j_call: TRBJ2-7; v_call: TRBV27
cdr3_nt: TGCAGCGCACTCTGGAGGGGGACAGCGGCCAAAAACATTCAGTACTTC; cdr3_aa: CSALWRGTAAKNIQYF; clone_size: NA; d_call: NA; j_call: TRBJ2-4; v_call: TRBV29-1
cdr3_nt: TGTGCCAGCAGCCAAGGCTGGTCCTCGGAGCTGTTTTTT; cdr3_aa: CASSQGWSSELFF; clone_size: few; d_call: NA; j_call: TRBJ2-2; v_call: TRBV14
cdr3_nt: TGTGCCAGCAGCGGTGGGACTTCGCCCCAAGAGACCCAGTACTTC; cdr3_aa: CASSGGTSPQETQYF; clone_size: NA; d_call: NA; j_call: TRBJ2-5; v_call: TRBV6-1
cdr3_nt: TGTGCCAGTAGTGGGCTTGTCCTTAACTATGGCTACACCTTC; cdr3_aa: CASSGLVLNYGYTF; clone_size: NA; d_call: NA; j_call: TRBJ1-2; v_call: TRBV19
cdr3_nt: TGTGCCAGCAGCTTAGAAGGCAACACCATATATTTT; cdr3_aa: CASSLEGNTIYF; clone_size: NA; d_call: NA; j_call: TRBJ1-3; v_call: TRBV11-2
cdr3_nt: TGTGCCAGCAGCGTAGAGGGAGGAGAGACCCAGTACTTC; cdr3_aa: CASSVEGGETQYF; clone_size: NA; d_call: NA; j_call: TRBJ2-5; v_call: TRBV9
cdr3_nt: TGCGCCAGCAGTTCCGGGACAGGATACTCCTACGAGCAGTACTTC; cdr3_aa: CASSSGTGYSYEQYF; clone_size: once; d_call: TRBD1; j_call: TRBJ2-7; v_call: TRBV5-1
cdr3_nt: TGCGCCAGCAGAGTCGGAAACGAGGACTATGGCTACACCTTC; cdr3_aa: CASRVGNEDYGYTF; clone_size: NA; d_call: NA; j_call: TRBJ1-2; v_call: TRBV5-1
cdr3_nt: TGCGCCAGCAGTCCCGCGGGGGGTAATCAGCCCCAGCATTTT; cdr3_aa: CASSPAGGNQPQHF; clone_size: once; d_call: NA; j_call: TRBJ1-5; v_call: TRBV4-1
cdr3_nt: TGTGCCAGCAGCTCGGGACAGGGAGGGACTAGCGGGAGGAATGAGCAGTTCTTC; cdr3_aa: CASSSGQGGTSGRNEQFF; clone_size: NA; d_call: TRBD2; j_call: TRBJ2-1; v_call: TRBV5-4
cdr3_nt: TGTGCCAGCAGCCTCCCGGGATCTAGCGGGAGGGTCCAGTACTTC; cdr3_aa: CASSLPGSSGRVQYF; clone_size: few; d_call: TRBD2; j_call: TRBJ2-5; v_call: TRBV5-4
cdr3_nt: TGTGCCAGCAGCGAGGACAGTAGCAATCAGCCCCAGCATTTT; cdr3_aa: CASSEDSSNQPQHF; clone_size: NA; d_call: NA; j_call: TRBJ1-5; v_call: TRBV5-8
cdr3_nt: TGCGCCAGCAGCTTGCCCTCCTACAATGAGCAGTTCTTC; cdr3_aa: CASSLPSYNEQFF; clone_size: NA; d_call: NA; j_call: TRBJ2-1; v_call: TRBV5-1
cdr3_nt: TGTGCCAGCACCCTCTTAAATACCGGGGAGCTGTTTTTT; cdr3_aa: CASTLLNTGELFF; clone_size: few; d_call: NA; j_call: TRBJ2-2; v_call: TRBV7-2
cdr3_nt: TGTGCCAGCAGTGAACCAGCTAACACCGGGGAGCTGTTTTTT; cdr3_aa: CASSEPANTGELFF; clone_size: NA; d_call: NA; j_call: TRBJ2-2; v_call: TRBV25-1
cdr3_nt: TGCAGCGTTAGGTGGGGCTACGAGCAGTACTTC; cdr3_aa: CSVRWGYEQYF; clone_size: few; d_call: NA; j_call: TRBJ2-7; v_call: TRBV29-1
cdr3_nt: TGTGCCTGGAGTGATGGGTCCCCCTTGCAGCCCCAGCATTTT; cdr3_aa: CAWSDGSPLQPQHF; clone_size: NA; d_call: NA; j_call: TRBJ1-5; v_call: TRBV30
cdr3_nt: TGTGCCAGCAGCTTGTACAATGAGCAGTTCTTC; cdr3_aa: CASSLYNEQFF; clone_size: NA; d_call: NA; j_call: TRBJ2-1; v_call: TRBV5-6
cdr3_nt: TGTGCCAGCAGTTGGGGGCGCGAGACCCAGTACTTC; cdr3_aa: CASSWGRETQYF; clone_size: few; d_call: NA; j_call: TRBJ2-5; v_call: TRBV28
cdr3_nt: TGCGCCAGCAGCTTGGAGAGGTATGAGCAGTTCTTC; cdr3_aa: CASSLERYEQFF; clone_size: NA; d_call: NA; j_call: TRBJ2-1; v_call: TRBV5-1